The 13 T cell receptor beta chains below come from one sample, sequenced in a study of T cell repertoires in cytomegalovirus infection. Each CDR3 protein gets one entry after TCRdb re-called the reads with MiXCR. This table holds 100,000 to 150,000 distinct CDR3 sequences, roughly a quarter found once. These receptors lack a known antigen. Sequenced material: PBMCs, sequenced either directly or after in vitro stimulation (not recorded which). These receptors came from a human donor in good health (CMV status not recorded). Some clones in this sample may be carry-over from other donors' samples.

This clonotype has a handful of counts. V is TRBV6-1 and J is TRBJ2-1, with D unclear. CDR1 and CDR2 (germline): MNHNS, SASEGT. The CDR3 is 15 amino acids. V was trimmed by 6 bases and J by 4 bases, leaving 16 bases between them. CDR3 sequence reads: CASRPSTGWYNEQFF. The DNA of the CDR3 is TGTGCCAGCAGACCCTCGACCGGATGGTACAATGAGCAGTTCTTC.

The V gene is TRBV6-1, the J gene TRBJ2-1; D unresolved. V lost 2 bases to trimming and J lost 3 bases, with 11 bases between them. Germline CDR1 reads MNHNS; CDR2 reads SASEGT. CDR3 length: 15 residues. The CDR3 nucleotides read TGTGCCAGCAGTGAATCCCTGTCCCGCTACAATGAGCAGTTCTTC. Amino acids: CASSESLSRYNEQFF.

This clonotype was recorded many times. The V call is TRBV7-6, the J call TRBJ2-3; 12 nucleotides line up with TRBD2. Germline V gene sequence: CDR1 SGHVS, CDR2 FNYEAQ. The V segment lost 5 bases and the J segment 4 bases; nucleotides outside the gene matches: 7. The CDR3 runs 16 residues. In nucleotides, the CDR3 is TGTGCCAGCAGCCGGGGAGGACTAGCGGGATCAGATACGCAGTATTTT. It translates to CASSRGGLAGSDTQYF.

This clonotype was counted ten times or more. V usage is TRBV7-2 and J usage is TRBJ2-7; D is perhaps TRBD2 (5 bases). Between the trimmed V and J ends, which lost 1 base and 6 bases, there was a span of 16 bases. The CDR3 is 15 residues long. From germline, CDR1 is SGHTA and CDR2 FQGNSA. Here the CDR3 reads CASSLGAGLLAEQYF. CDR3 nucleotide sequence: TGTGCCAGCAGCTTAGGAGCCGGGCTCCTAGCCGAGCAGTACTTC.

In its sample, this clonotype was seen a few times. The V and J genes are TRBV19 and TRBJ2-5; D remains ambiguous. The CDR3 loop spans 15 amino acids. Germline assignment: CDR1 LNHDA and CDR2 SQIVND (reference sequence). V was pared by 0 bases and J by 1 base, with 9 bases between. CDR3 in amino acids: CASSIDRVPQETQYF. CDR3 sequence (DNA): TGTGCCAGTAGTATAGACCGGGTGCCCCAAGAGACCCAGTACTTC.

J is TRBJ1-2 and V is TRBV12-3 or TRBV12-4; TRBD1 matches 7 bases. This CDR3 has 13 residues. Trimming removed 1 base from V and 4 bases from J; junction bases left unmatched: 0. The CDR3 spells CASSLGDSYGYTF. The DNA for the CDR3 is TGTGCCAGCAGTTTAGGGGACAGCTATGGCTACACCTTC.

This clonotype was detected only a few times. The chain is built from TRBV11-3 and TRBJ1-4; D gene ambiguous. The CDR3 covers 16 residues. Germline CDR1 and CDR2: SGHNT and YENEEA. Trimming shortened V by 2 bases and J by 1 base, and 11 bases separated the two germline ends. CDR3 DNA sequence: TGTGCCAGCAGCTTACACCGGACGGGAACTAATGAAAAACTGTTTTTT. Its protein is CASSLHRTGTNEKLFF. The complete variable domain, with remaining parts taken from reference TRBV11-3 and TRBJ1-4, reads EAGVVQSPRYKIIEKKQPVAFWCNPISGHNTLYWYLQNLGQGPELLIRYENEEAVDDSQLPKDRFSAERLKGVDSTLKIQPAELGDSAVYLCASSLHRTGTNEKLFFGSGTQLSVL.

This clonotype was seen ten or more times. The CDR3 region has the DNA TGTGCCAGCAGCAACCGACAGGGAATTACCACCGGGGAGCTGTTTTTT. Translating gives CASSNRQGITTGELFF. This sequence joins TRBV7-9 and TRBJ2-2; TRBD1 agrees at 7 bases. The CDR3 runs to 16 residues. CDR1 SEHNR and CDR2 FQNEAQ come from the germline V gene (reference sequence). The trim removed 5 bases at V and 4 bases at J, leaving 10 bases unmatched.

Note on this clonotype: Sequence at one end of the junction differs from germline and may be a read error. V and J are TRBV10-3 and TRBJ2-7, with 8 positions matching TRBD1. CDR3 length: 15 residues. Germline CDR1 ENHRY, CDR2 SYGVKD. The CDR3 nucleotides are TGTGCCATCAGTGGGGGGGACAGGAACACCTACGAGCAGAACTTC. Translated, it gives CAISGGDRNTYEQNF.

The genes are TRBV20-1 and TRBJ1-5; tentatively, D is TRBD1 (6 bases). The germline gives CDR1 DFQATT, CDR2 SNEGSKA (reference sequence). V shed 6 bases and J shed 4 bases, with 19 bases lying between them. CDR3 length: 15 amino acids. The CDR3 reads CSAATGTQGNQPQHF. The CDR3 nucleotides are TGCAGTGCCGCGACCGGGACCCAGGGGAATCAGCCCCAGCATTTT.

This clonotype was recorded once. The chain combines TRBV28 with TRBJ1-5; no reliable D call. CDR1 and CDR2 from the germline V gene are MDHEN and SYDVKM. V lost 6 bases, J lost 0 bases, and 12 bases lay in between. The CDR3 has 15 amino acids. The DNA for the CDR3 is TGTGCCAGCAGGAAGGTCGACTATAGCAATCAGCCCCAGCATTTT. Its protein is CASRKVDYSNQPQHF.

The V and J genes are TRBV27 and TRBJ1-2, with a weak D call TRBD1 (5 bases). V lost 0 bases, J lost 5 bases, and 13 bases lay in between. The germline V gene has CDR1 MNHEY and CDR2 SMNVEV (reference sequence). This CDR3 comprises 15 residues. The CDR3 region is CASSLSGGTVYGYTF. CDR3 bases: TGTGCCAGCAGTTTATCCGGGGGGACCGTTTATGGCTACACCTTC.

This clonotype was counted a few times. Written as DNA, the CDR3 is TGTGCCACCAGCAGAGAGGGCAGGATCACCAATGGCTACACCTTC. Protein: CATSREGRITNGYTF. V gene TRBV15 combines with J gene TRBJ1-2; the D is unclear. The V gene lost 0 bases and the J gene lost 6 bases, with 14 bases spanning the gap. The CDR3 totals 15 residues. Germline-derived CDR1 and CDR2 are LNHNV and YYDKDF (reference sequence).